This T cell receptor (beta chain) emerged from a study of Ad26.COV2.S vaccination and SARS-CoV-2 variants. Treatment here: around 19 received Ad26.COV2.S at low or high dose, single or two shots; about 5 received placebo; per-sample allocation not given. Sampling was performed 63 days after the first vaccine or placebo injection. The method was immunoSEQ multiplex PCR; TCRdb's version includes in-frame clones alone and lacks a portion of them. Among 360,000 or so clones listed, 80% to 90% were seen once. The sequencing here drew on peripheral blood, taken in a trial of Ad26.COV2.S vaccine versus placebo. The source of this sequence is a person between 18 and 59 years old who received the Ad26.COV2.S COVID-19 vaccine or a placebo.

The CDR3: CAWSGTVGEQFF. The CDR3 coding sequence is TGTGCCTGGAGCGGGACAGTTGGTGAGCAGTTCTTC. The rearrangement uses TRBV30 and TRBJ2-1; 7 bases line up with TRBD1. The CDR3 is 12 residues long. Trimming removed 3 bases from V and 9 bases from J; junction bases left unmatched: 5. Looked up from germline, CDR1 is GTSNPN and CDR2 is SVGIG (reference sequence). The whole variable domain, filled in from reference TRBV30 and TRBJ2-1, reads SQTIHQWPATLVQPVGSPLSLECTVEGTSNPNLYWYRQAAGRGLQLLFYSVGIGQISSEVPQNLSASRPQDRQFILSSKKLLLSDSGFYLCAWSGTVGEQFFGPGTRLTVL.